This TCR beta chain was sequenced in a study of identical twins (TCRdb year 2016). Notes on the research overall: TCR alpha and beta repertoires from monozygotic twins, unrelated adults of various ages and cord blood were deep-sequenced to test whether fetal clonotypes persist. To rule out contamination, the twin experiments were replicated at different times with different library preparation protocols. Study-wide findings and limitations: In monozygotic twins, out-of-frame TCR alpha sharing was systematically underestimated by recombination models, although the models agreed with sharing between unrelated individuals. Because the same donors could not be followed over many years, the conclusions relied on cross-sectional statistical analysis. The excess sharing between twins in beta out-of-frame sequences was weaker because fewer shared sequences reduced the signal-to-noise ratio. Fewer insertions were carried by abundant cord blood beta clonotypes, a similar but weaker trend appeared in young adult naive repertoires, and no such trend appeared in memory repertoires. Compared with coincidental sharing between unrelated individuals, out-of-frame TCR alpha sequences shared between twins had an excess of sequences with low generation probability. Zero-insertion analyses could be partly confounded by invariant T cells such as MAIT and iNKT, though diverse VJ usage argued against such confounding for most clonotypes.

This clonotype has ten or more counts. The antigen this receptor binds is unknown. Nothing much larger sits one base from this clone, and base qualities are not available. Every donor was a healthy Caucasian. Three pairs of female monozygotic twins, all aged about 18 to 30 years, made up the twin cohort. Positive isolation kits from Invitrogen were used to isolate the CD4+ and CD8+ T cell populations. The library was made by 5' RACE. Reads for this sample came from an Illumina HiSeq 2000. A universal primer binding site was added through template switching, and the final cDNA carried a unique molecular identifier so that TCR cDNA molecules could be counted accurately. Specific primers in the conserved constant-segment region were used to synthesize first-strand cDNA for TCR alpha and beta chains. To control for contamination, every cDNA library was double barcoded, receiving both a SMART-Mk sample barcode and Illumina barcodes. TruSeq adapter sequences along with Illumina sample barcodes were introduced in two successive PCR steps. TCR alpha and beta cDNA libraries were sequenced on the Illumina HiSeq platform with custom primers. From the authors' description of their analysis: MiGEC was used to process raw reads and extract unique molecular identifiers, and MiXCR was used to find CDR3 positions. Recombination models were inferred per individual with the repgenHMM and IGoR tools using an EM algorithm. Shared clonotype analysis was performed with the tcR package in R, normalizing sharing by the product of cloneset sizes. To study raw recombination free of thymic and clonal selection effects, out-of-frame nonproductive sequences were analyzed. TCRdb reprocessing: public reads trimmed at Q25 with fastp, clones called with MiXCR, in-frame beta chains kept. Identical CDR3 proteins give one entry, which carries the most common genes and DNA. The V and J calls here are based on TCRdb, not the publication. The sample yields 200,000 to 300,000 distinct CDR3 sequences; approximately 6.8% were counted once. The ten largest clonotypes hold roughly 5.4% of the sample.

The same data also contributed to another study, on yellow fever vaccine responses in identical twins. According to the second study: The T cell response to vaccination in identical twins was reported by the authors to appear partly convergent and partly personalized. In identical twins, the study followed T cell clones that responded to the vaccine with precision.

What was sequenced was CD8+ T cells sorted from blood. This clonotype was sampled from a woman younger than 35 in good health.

Read as DNA, the sequence is TGCGCCAGCAGCCTGCCTTGGACCGGGGAGCTGTTTTTT. It translates to CASSLPWTGELFF. Rearrangement joined TRBV4-1 to TRBJ2-2; too little of a D gene remains to name it. From the cysteine through the phenylalanine, the CDR3 covers 13 amino acids. Kept here is only the CDR3 DNA, which spans 39 bases and is read in frame from base 1. The germline V gene sets CDR1 to MGHRA and CDR2 to YSYEKL. V is clipped by 4 bases and J by 5 bases, and the sequence between their germline boundaries is 8 bases long.